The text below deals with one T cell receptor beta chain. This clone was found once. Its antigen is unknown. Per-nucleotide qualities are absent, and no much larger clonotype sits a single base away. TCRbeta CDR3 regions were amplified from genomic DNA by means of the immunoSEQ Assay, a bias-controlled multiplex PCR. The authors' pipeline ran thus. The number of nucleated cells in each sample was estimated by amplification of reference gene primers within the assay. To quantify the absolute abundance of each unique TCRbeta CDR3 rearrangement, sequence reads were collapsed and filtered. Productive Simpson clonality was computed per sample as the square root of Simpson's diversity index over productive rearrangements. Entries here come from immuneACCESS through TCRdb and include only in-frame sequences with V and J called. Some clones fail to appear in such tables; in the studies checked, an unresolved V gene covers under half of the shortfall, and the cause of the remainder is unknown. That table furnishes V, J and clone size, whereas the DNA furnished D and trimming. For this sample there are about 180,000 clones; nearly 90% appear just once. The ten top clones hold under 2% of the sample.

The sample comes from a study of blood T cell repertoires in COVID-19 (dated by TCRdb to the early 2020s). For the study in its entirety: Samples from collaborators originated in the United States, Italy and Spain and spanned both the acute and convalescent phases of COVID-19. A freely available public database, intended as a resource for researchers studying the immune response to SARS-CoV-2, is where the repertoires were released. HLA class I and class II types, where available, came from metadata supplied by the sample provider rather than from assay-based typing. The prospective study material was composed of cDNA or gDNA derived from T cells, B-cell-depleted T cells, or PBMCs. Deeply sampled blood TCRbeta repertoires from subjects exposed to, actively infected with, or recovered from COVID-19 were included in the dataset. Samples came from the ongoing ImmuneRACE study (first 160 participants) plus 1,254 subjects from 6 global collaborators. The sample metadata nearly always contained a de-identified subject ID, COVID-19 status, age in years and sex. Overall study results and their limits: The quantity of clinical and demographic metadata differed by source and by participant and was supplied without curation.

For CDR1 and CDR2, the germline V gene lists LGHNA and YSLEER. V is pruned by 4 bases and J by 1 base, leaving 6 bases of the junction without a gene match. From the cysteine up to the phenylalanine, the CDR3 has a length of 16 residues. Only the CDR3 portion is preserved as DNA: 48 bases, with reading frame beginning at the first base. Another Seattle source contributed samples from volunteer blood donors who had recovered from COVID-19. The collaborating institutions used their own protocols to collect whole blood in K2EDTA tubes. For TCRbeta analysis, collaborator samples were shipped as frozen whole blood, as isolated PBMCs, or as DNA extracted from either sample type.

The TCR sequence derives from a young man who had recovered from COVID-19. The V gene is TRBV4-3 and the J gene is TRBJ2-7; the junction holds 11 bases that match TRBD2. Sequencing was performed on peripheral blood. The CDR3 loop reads CASSRGTSGLSYEQYF. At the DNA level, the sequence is TGCGCCAGCAGCCGTGGGACTAGCGGACTGTCCTACGAGCAGTACTTC.